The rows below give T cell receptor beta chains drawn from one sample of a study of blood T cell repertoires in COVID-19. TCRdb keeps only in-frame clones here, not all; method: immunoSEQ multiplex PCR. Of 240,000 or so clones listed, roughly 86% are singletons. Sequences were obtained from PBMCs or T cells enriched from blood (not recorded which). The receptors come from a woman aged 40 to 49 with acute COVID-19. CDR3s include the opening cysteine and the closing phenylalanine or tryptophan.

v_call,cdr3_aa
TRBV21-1,CASIIPGQQSSVSSYEQYF
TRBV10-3,CATRQGASTDTQYF
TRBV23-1,CASSGAPGIYEQYF
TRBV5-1,CASSLLTVGEQETQYF
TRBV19,CATQTGKLDGYTF
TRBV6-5,CASSYSPTGGYEQYF
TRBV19,CASSMGRGSSGNTIYF
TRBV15,CATSHRRENYNEQFF
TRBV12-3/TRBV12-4,CASRSKSGNEQFF
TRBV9,CASSIGLAGTYEQYF
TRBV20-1,CSASRQNNEQFF
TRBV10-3,CAINQAPPFLNTEAFF
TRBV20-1,CSASSRRGGRGEQFF
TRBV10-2,CASRSRDRYYEQYF
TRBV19,CASSIAHNHNEQFF
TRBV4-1,CASSQDGREDTQYF
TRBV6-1,CASSDRVNYGYTF
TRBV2,CASSGRRAYNSPLHF
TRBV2,CASRRDRATGELFF
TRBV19,CASSTPSGVDTQYF
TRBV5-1,CASSFTSGTTGELFF
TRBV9,CASSVYSSNQPQHF
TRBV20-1,CSASFGSGNTIYF
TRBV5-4,CASSPNSGSLNTGELFF
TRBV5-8,CASSFSSGRETQYF
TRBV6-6,CASSSGNSNQPQHF
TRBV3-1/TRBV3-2,CASSQGPVTGGNGYTF
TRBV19,CASSLAPDTQYF
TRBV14,CASSPGTSGSIGELFF
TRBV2,CASSDPRSTDTQYF
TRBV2,CASRTENYGYTF
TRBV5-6,CASSLGPSGSYEQYF
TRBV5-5,CASSLGDTIQETQYF
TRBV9,CASSTPGLGGAFF
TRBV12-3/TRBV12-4,CASSLGARSEAFF
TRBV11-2,CASSLVAAREQYF
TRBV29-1,CSVEDQANYGYTF
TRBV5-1,CASSVSQGSGYTF
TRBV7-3,CASSLGTSAWEETQYF
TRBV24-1,CATSDPTSGRVYEQFF
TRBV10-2,CASSESPSGPPRNEQFF
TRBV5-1,CASSWQQQGLPQFF
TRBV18,CASSSGYNSPLHF
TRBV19,CASSPITSGAGYEQYF
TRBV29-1,CSVDKSQRWSNQPQHF
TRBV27,CASSLFGNQPQHF
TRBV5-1,CASSLGGAPTDTQYF
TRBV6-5,CASSSTGGWGYGYTF
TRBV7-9,CASSHLVATDTQYF
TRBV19,CASRDRDNEQFF
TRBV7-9,CASSQTGEGGYTF
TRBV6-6,CASSPRLAGGRGTNTGELFF